The source of this T cell receptor beta chain is a study of graft-versus-host responses after intestinal transplantation. Background on the study: Transplants were multivisceral, liver-intestinal, or isolated intestinal. Findings and caveats of the study: GvH clones were identified in recipient marrow, with some first appearing in ileum or blood.

The data were produced by immunoSEQ multiplex PCR, yet TCRdb's version contains in-frame clones alone and is incomplete. The sample lists around 67,000 clones, roughly 84% seen once, with 0.39% in the top ten. CDR3 length equals 16 residues. Germline CDR1 SQVTM, CDR2 ANQGSEA. Trimming took 6 bases from V and 4 from J; bases not matched to a gene: 10. To note about this clone: Antigen specificity is unknown.

This receptor was obtained from a human donor who was the organ donor for an intestinal transplant. The V call is TRBV29-1, the J call TRBJ2-2; the match to TRBD2 covers 11 bases. The sequencing here drew on unstimulated CD4+ T cells sorted from spleen or lymph node cells, taken before transplant. CDR3 sequence (DNA): TGCAGCGTCAAAGGAGGGACTAGCGGCCCCACCGGGGAGCTGTTTTTT. Translating gives CSVKGGTSGPTGELFF.